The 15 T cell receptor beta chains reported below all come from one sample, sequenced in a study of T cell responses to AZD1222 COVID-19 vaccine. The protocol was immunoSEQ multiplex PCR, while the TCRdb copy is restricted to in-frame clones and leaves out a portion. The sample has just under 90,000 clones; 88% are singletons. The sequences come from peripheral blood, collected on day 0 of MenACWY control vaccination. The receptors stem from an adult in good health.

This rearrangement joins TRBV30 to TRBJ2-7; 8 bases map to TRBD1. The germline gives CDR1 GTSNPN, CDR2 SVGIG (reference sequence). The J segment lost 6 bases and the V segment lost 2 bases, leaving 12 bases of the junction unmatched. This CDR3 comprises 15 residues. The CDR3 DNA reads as TGTGCCTGGAGTATACAGGGGGTTCTCCCCGGCGAGCAGTACTTC. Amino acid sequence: CAWSIQGVLPGEQYF.

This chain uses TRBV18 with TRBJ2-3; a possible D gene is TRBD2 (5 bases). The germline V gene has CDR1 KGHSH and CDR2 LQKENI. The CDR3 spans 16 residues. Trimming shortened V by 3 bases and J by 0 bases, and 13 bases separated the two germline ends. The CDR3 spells CASSPPTGRSTDTQYF. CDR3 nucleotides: TGTGCCAGCTCACCCCCGACTGGGAGAAGCACAGATACGCAGTATTTT.

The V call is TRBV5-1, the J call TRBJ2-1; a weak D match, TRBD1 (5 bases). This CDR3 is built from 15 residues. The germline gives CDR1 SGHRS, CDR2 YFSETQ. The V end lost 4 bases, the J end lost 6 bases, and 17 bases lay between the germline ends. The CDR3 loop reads CASSNGATLGNEQFF. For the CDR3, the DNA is TGCGCCAGCAGCAATGGGGCGACCCTAGGCAATGAGCAGTTCTTC.

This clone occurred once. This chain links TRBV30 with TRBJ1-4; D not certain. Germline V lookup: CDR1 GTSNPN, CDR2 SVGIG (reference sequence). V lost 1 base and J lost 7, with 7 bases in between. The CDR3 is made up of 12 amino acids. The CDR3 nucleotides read TGTGCCTGGAGTGGGGGTAGTGAAAAACTGTTTTTT. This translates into CAWSGGSEKLFF.

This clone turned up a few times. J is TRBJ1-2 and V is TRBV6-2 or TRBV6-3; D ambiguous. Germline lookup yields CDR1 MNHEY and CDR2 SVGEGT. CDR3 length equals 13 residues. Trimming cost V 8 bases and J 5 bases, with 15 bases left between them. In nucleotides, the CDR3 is TGTGCCAGCCGCCCGCAGGCGTGGTATGGCTACACCTTC. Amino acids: CASRPQAWYGYTF.

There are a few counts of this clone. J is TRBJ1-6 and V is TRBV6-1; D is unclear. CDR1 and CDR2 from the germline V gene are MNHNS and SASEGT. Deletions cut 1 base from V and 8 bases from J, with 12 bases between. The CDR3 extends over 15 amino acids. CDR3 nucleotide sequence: TGTGCCAGCAGTGAAGGACCCTCGAAGGATTCACCCCTCCACTTT. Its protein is CASSEGPSKDSPLHF.

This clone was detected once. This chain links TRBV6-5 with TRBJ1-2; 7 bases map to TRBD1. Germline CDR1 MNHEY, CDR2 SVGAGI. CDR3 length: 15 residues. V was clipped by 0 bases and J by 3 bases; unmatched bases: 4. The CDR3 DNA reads TGTGCCAGCAGTTACTCGGACAGGCGGCACTATGGCTACACCTTC. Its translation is CASSYSDRRHYGYTF.

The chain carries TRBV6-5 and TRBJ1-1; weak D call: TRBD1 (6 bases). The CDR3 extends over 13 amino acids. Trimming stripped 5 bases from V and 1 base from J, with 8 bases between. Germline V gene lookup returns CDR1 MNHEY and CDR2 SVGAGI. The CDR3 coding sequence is TGTGCCAGCAGTCCACAGGGGAACACTGAAGCTTTCTTT. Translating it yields CASSPQGNTEAFF.

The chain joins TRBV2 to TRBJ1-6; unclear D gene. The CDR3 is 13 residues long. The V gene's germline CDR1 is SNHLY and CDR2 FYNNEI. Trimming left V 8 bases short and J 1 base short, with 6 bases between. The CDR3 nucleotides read TGTGCCAGCCGACGATCCTATAATTCACCCCTCCACTTT. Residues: CASRRSYNSPLHF.

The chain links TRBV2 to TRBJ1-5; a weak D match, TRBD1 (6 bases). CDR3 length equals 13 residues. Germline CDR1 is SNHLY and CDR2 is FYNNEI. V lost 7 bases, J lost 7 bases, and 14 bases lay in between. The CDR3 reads CASMGEGDQPQHF. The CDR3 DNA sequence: TGTGCCAGCATGGGAGAGGGGGACCAGCCCCAGCATTTT.

In DNA form, the CDR3 reads TGCGCCAGCAGCCCCCCCGACAGCGCCCAAAGTGCTTTCTTT. This gives the protein CASSPPDSAQSAFF. The chain uses TRBV4-1 and TRBJ1-1; TRBD1 might be the D (5 bases). Trimming cost V 4 bases and J 11 bases, with 20 bases left between them. CDR3 length: 14 amino acids. The V gene's germline CDR1 is MGHRA and CDR2 YSYEKL.

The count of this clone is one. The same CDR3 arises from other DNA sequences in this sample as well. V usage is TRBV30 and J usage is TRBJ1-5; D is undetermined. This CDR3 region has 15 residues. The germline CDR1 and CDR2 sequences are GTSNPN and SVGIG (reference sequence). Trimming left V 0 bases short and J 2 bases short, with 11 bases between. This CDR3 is CAWSVGGGGNQPQHF. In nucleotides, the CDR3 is TGTGCCTGGAGTGTCGGTGGTGGCGGCAATCAGCCCCAGCATTTT.

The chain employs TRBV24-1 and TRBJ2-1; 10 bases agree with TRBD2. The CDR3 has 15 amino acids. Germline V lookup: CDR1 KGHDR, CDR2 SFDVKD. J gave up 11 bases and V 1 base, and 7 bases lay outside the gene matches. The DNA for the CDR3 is TGTGCCACCAGTGATTTCGGCCTAGCGGGGGCTAAGCAGTTCTTC. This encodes CATSDFGLAGAKQFF.

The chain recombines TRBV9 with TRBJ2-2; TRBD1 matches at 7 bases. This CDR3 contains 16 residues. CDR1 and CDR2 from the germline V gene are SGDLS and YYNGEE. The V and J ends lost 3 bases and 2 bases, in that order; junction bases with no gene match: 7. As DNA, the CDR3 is TGTGCCAGCAGCGAGGGGGACAGCCCCAACACCGGGGAGCTGTTTTTT. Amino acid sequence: CASSEGDSPNTGELFF. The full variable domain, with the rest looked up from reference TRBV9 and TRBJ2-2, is DSGVTQTPKHLITATGQRVTLRCSPRSGDLSVYWYQQSLDQGLQFLIQYYNGEERAKGNILERFSAQQFPDLHSELNLSSLELGDSALYFCASSEGDSPNTGELFFGEGSRLTVL.

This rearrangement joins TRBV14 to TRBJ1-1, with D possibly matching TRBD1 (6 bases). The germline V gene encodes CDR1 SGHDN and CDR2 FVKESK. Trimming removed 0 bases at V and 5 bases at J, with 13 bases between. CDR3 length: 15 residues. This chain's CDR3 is CASSQEGGMGTEAFF. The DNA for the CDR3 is TGTGCCAGCAGCCAAGAAGGGGGTATGGGGACTGAAGCTTTCTTT.